Listed here are 19 T cell receptor beta chains from one sample, sequenced in a study of shared clonotypes between healthy human individuals. Clones were sequenced by immunoSEQ multiplex PCR, and TCRdb holds only the in-frame ones, with some missing. The table records around 720,000 clones, about 80% of them present only once. Sequencing was carried out using memory CD4+ T cells sorted from blood. The sample's subset: CD45RA-negative fraction. These receptors were obtained from a woman in her 30s in good health.

The table lists this clone with a few counts. J is TRBJ2-7 and V is TRBV7-9, with D possibly being TRBD1 or TRBD2 (5 bases each). This CDR3 is 14 amino acids long. The germline V gene has CDR1 SEHNR and CDR2 FQNEAQ (reference sequence). Trimming cost V 7 bases and J 2 bases, with 15 bases left between them. In DNA, the CDR3 is TGTGCCAGCAACCCCGGGACGCAAACCTACGAGCAGTACTTC. It is translated as CASNPGTQTYEQYF.

The rearrangement links TRBV11-3 to TRBJ2-3, with TRBD2 matching 8 bases. Germline CDR1 SGHNT, CDR2 YENEEA. This CDR3 is 16 amino acids long. The ends lost 1 base at V and 3 bases at J; junction bases unmatched: 6. The chain's CDR3 is CASSLGAGVETDTQYF. CDR3 DNA: TGTGCCAGCAGCTTAGGAGCGGGAGTGGAAACAGATACGCAGTATTTT.

The chain employs TRBV28 and TRBJ1-2; D unresolved. V shed 2 bases and J shed 7 bases, with 14 bases lying between them. CDR1 and CDR2 from the germline V gene are MDHEN and SYDVKM. CDR3 length equals 14 residues. CDR3 sequence reads: CASSLKSSLGGYTF. The CDR3 nucleotides read TGTGCCAGCAGTTTAAAGAGTTCGCTAGGTGGCTACACCTTC.

In this sample, this clone turned up once. The rearrangement uses TRBV15 and TRBJ1-2; D remains unclear. Germline V gives CDR1 LNHNV, CDR2 YYDKDF (reference sequence). V was cut by 0 bases and J by 8 bases, with 13 bases left in between. The CDR3 is made up of 14 amino acids. CDR3 in amino acids: CATSRDWAGQGYTF. CDR3 nucleotide sequence: TGTGCCACCAGCAGAGATTGGGCAGGCCAAGGCTACACCTTC. The variable domain in full, completed from reference TRBV15 and TRBJ1-2, reads DAMVIQNPRYQVTQFGKPVTLSCSQTLNHNVMYWYQQKSSQAPKLLFHYYDKDFNNEADTPDNFQSRRPNTSFCFLDIRSPGLGDTAMYLCATSRDWAGQGYTFGSGTRLTVV.

The chain has TRBV5-1 and TRBJ2-6; 8 bases fit TRBD2. The V segment lost 1 base and the J segment 2 bases; nucleotides outside the gene matches: 2. The CDR3 loop spans 16 amino acids. Germline values: CDR1 SGHRS, CDR2 YFSETQ. The CDR3: CASSLRGGPGANVLTF. The CDR3 DNA sequence: TGCGCCAGCAGCTTGCGGGGGGGCCCTGGGGCCAACGTCCTGACTTTC.

The chain carries TRBV19 and TRBJ2-7; no clear D. The germline V gene encodes CDR1 LNHDA and CDR2 SQIVND (reference sequence). V was cut by 3 bases and J by 2 bases, with 8 bases left in between. This CDR3 has 13 residues. The CDR3 coding sequence is TGTGCCAGTAGTATCGCCAGAGCCTACGAGCAGTACTTC. Amino acids: CASSIARAYEQYF.

The V gene is TRBV28, the J gene TRBJ1-5; unclear D gene. The V end lost 7 bases, the J end lost 0 bases, and 10 bases lay between the germline ends. This CDR3 is built from 14 residues. CDR1 is MDHEN and CDR2 is SYDVKM in the germline V gene. CDR3 loop: CASIVSYSNQPQHF. The CDR3 DNA follows: TGTGCCAGCATTGTCAGCTATAGCAATCAGCCCCAGCATTTT.

J is TRBJ2-7 and V is TRBV18, with a possible D match to TRBD2 (6 bases). V dropped 6 bases and J dropped 2 bases, with 14 bases sitting between them. Germline values: CDR1 KGHSH, CDR2 LQKENI. The length of the CDR3 is 14 residues. CDR3 residues: CASSPGTGPYEQYF. The CDR3 nucleotides read TGTGCCAGCTCCCCCGGGACTGGGCCCTACGAGCAGTACTTC. The full variable domain, rest sourced from reference TRBV18 and TRBJ2-7, is NAGVMQNPRHLVRRRGQEARLRCSPMKGHSHVYWYRQLPEEGLKFMVYLQKENIIDESGMPKERFSAEFPKEGPSILRIQQVVRGDSAAYFCASSPGTGPYEQYFGPGTRLTVT.

The chain links TRBV10-3 to TRBJ1-1, with D possibly matching TRBD1 (5 bases). Trimming removed 1 base at V and 11 bases at J, with 11 bases between. This CDR3 has 12 residues. Germline V gene data show CDR1 as ENHRY and CDR2 as SYGVKD. CDR3 protein: CAISEWDGGAFF. The CDR3 DNA sequence: TGTGCCATCAGTGAGTGGGACGGTGGGGCTTTCTTT.

The chain combines TRBV15 with TRBJ1-5; unclear D gene. This CDR3 is 16 amino acids long. With 3 bases removed from V and 3 bases from J, the gap between germline ends came to 15 bases. CDR1 and CDR2 (germline): LNHNV, YYDKDF (reference sequence). In nucleotides, the CDR3 is TGTGCCACCAGCAGCTTGTGGACGGGATCCAATCAGCCCCAGCATTTT. This codes for CATSSLWTGSNQPQHF.

V is TRBV28 and J is TRBJ1-5, with 11 positions matching TRBD1. CDR3 length: 15 amino acids. With 6 bases clipped from V and 2 bases from J, the junction kept 3 bases outside the gene matches. Per the germline V gene, CDR1 is MDHEN and CDR2 is SYDVKM. This CDR3 is CASRRTGGGNQPQHF. Here the CDR3 DNA reads TGTGCCAGCAGACGGACAGGGGGCGGCAATCAGCCCCAGCATTTT.

This chain uses TRBV27 with TRBJ2-3; D is undetermined. This CDR3 contains 13 residues. The germline V and J ends were trimmed by 5 bases and 6 bases, with 12 bases remaining between them. Germline V gives CDR1 MNHEY, CDR2 SMNVEV (reference sequence). The CDR3 loop reads CASSTRKGDTQYF. The CDR3, as DNA: TGTGCCAGCAGTACCAGGAAAGGCGATACGCAGTATTTT.

J is TRBJ2-3 and V is TRBV30; D is unresolved. The CDR3 is 12 residues long. Germline V gene lookup returns CDR1 GTSNPN and CDR2 SVGIG (reference sequence). V was trimmed by 7 bases and J by 4 bases, leaving 12 bases between them. Here the CDR3 reads CALDKNADTQYF. For the CDR3, the DNA is TGTGCCTTAGATAAGAACGCAGATACGCAGTATTTT.

The V and J genes are TRBV6-1 and TRBJ2-3, with 11 bases lining up with TRBD2. Germline values: CDR1 MNHNS, CDR2 SASEGT. J gave up 5 bases and V 4 bases, and 8 bases lay outside the gene matches. There are 16 residues in the CDR3. Written as DNA, the CDR3 is TGTGCCAGCAGTGGGGGGACTAGCGGAGCCGGAGATACGCAGTATTTT. This translates into CASSGGTSGAGDTQYF.

The genes are TRBV27 and TRBJ1-4; the D is unclear. This CDR3 region has 13 residues. V lost 2 bases and J 11 bases, leaving 12 bases between the germline ends. Looked up from germline, CDR1 is MNHEY and CDR2 is SMNVEV (reference sequence). The CDR3 bases are TGTGCCAGCAGTTTAAGGGAGGTCGGGAAACTGTTTTTT. Protein product: CASSLREVGKLFF.

V and J are TRBV7-7 and TRBJ1-4; D is uncertain. The V gene's germline CDR1 is SSHAT and CDR2 FNYEAQ (reference sequence). V gave up 2 bases and J gave up 5 bases, with 12 bases separating them. The CDR3 runs 15 residues. Here the CDR3 DNA reads TGTGCCAGCAGCTTAATAGGACCGCCCAATGAAAAACTGTTTTTT. Translating gives CASSLIGPPNEKLFF.

The chain employs TRBV5-6 and TRBJ2-3; TRBD1 is a possible D gene (5 bases). Per germline, CDR1 SGHDT and CDR2 YYEEEE. The CDR3 has 14 amino acids. Between the trimmed V and J ends, which lost 5 bases and 5 bases, there was a span of 15 bases. CDR3 in DNA: TGTGCCAGCAGTTATTATCAAAGGGGAGATACGCAGTATTTT. It translates to CASSYYQRGDTQYF.

A word on this clone: A read error may be the cause here, since a much bigger clone is one base away. The sample contains more than one DNA sequence encoding this CDR3. The chain combines TRBV5-1 with TRBJ1-1; D is uncertain. From germline, CDR1 is SGHRS and CDR2 YFSETQ. The CDR3 runs to 14 residues. The CDR3, as DNA: TGTGCCAGCAGCTTGGTTTCAGGGAACACTGAAGCTTTCTTT. Its protein is CASSLVSGNTEAFF.

The V gene is TRBV19, the J gene TRBJ1-1; D uncertain. V was shortened by 3 bases and J by 1 base, with 12 bases between the two germline ends. Germline CDR1 and CDR2: LNHDA and SQIVND (reference sequence). The CDR3 consists of 15 residues. The CDR3 spells CASSIRWGTNTEAFF. In DNA form, the CDR3 reads TGTGCCAGTAGTATTCGTTGGGGTACGAACACTGAAGCTTTCTTT.